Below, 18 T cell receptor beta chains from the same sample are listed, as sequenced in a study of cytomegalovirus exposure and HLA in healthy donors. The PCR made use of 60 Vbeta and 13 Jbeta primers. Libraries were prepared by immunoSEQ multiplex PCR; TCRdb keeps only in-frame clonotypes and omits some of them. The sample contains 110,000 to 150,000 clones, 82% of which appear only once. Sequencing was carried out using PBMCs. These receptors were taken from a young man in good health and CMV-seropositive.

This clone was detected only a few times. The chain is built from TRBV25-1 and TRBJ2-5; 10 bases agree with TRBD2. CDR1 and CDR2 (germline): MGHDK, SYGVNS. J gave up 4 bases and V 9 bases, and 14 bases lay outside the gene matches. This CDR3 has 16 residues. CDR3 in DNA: TGTGCCAGTAGAGGCGGCGCTAGCGGGAGATCAGAGACCCAGTACTTC. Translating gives CASRGGASGRSETQYF.

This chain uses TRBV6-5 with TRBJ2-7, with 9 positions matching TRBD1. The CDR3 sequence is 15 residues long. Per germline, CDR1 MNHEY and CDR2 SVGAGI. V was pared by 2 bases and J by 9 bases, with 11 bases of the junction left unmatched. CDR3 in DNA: TGTGCCAGCAGTTACAAGGGACAGGGATATCATACGCAGTACTTC. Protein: CASSYKGQGYHTQYF.

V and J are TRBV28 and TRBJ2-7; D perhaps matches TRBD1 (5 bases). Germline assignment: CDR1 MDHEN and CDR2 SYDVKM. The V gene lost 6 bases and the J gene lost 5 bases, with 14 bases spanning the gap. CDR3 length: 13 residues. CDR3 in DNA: TGTGCCAGCAGCCCCCTCAGGGTGGACGAGCAGTACTTC. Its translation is CASSPLRVDEQYF. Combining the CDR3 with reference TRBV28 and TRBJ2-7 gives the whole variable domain DVKVTQSSRYLVKRTGEKVFLECVQDMDHENMFWYRQDPGLGLRLIYFSYDVKMKEKGDIPEGYSVSREKKERFSLILESASTNQTSMYLCASSPLRVDEQYFGPGTRLTVT.

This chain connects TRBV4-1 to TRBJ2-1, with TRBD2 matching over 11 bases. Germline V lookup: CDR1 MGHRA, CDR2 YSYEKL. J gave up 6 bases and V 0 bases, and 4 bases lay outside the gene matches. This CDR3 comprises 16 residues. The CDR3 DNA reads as TGCGCCAGCAGCCAAGAGGGACTAGCGGTTCTCAATGAGCAGTTCTTC. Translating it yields CASSQEGLAVLNEQFF.

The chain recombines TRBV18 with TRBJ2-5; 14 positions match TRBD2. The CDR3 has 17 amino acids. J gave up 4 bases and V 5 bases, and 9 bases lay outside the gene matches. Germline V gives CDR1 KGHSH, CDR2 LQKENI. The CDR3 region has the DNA TGTGCCAGCTCAACCACCGGGACTAGCGGGAGAACAGAGACCCAGTACTTC. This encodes CASSTTGTSGRTETQYF.

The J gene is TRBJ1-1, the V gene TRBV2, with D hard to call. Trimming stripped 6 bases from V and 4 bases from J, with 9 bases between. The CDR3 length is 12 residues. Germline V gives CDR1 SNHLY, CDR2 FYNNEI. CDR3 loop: CASRESSTEAFF. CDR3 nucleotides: TGTGCCAGCAGGGAGTCCTCCACTGAAGCTTTCTTT. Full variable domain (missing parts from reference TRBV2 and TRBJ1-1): EPEVTQTPSHQVTQMGQEVILRCVPISNHLYFYWYRQILGQKVEFLVSFYNNEISEKSEIFDDQFSVERPDGSNFTLKIRSTKLEDSAMYFCASRESSTEAFFGQGTRLTVV.

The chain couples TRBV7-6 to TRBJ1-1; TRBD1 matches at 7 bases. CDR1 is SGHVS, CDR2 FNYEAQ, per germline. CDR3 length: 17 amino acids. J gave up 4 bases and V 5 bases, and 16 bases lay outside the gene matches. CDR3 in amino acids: CASSPRQGRGSATEAFF. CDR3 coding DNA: TGTGCCAGCAGCCCCCGACAGGGCCGGGGGAGTGCCACTGAAGCTTTCTTT.

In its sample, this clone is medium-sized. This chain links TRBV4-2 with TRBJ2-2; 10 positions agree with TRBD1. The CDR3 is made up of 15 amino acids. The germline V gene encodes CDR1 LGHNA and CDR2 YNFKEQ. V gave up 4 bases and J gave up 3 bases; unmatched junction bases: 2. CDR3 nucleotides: TGTGCCAGCAGCCCCGGGACAGGGGACACCGGGGAGCTGTTTTTT. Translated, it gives CASSPGTGDTGELFF.

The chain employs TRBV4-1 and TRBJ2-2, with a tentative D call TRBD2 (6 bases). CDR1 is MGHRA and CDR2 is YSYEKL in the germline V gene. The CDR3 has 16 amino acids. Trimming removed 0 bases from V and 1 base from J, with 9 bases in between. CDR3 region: CASSQEAGRNTGELFF. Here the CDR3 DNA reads TGCGCCAGCAGCCAAGAGGCCGGGAGGAACACCGGGGAGCTGTTTTTT.

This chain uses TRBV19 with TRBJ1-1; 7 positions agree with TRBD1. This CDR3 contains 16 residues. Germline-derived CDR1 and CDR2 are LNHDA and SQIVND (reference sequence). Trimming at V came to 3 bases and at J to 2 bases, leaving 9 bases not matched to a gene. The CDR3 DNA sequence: TGTGCCAGTAGTATCGTCCCAGGGGGGATCAACACTGAAGCTTTCTTT. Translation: CASSIVPGGINTEAFF.

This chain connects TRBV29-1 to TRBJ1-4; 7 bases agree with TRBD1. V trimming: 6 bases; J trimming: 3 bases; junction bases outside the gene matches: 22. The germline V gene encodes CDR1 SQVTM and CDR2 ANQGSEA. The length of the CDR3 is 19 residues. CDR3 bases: TGCAGCGTCGCAAAAGGGAGGACAGGAAGTTTCTTCTCTAATGAAAAACTGTTTTTT. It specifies CSVAKGRTGSFFSNEKLFF.

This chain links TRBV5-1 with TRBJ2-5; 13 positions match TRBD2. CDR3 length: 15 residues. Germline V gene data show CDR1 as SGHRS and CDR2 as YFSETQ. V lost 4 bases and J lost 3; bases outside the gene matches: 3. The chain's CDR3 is CASSLGTSGKETQYF. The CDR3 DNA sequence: TGCGCCAGCAGCCTAGGGACTAGCGGGAAAGAGACCCAGTACTTC.

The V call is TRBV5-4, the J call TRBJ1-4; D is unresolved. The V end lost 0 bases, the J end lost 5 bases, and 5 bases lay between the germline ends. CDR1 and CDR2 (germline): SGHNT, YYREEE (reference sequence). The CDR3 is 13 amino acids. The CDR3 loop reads CASSLAGNEKLFF. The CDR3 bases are TGTGCCAGCAGCTTGGCCGGGAATGAAAAACTGTTTTTT.

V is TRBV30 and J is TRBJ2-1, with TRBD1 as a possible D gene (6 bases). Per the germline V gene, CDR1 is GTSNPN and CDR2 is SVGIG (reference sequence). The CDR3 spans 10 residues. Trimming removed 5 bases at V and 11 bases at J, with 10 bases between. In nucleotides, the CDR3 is TGTGCCTGGGTGGGGGCTAAGCAGTTCTTC. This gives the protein CAWVGAKQFF.

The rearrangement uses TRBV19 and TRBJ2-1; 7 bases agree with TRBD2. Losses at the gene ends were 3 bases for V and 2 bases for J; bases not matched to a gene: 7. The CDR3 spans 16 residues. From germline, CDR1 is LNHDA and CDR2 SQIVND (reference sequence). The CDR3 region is CASSMGREPPYNEQFF. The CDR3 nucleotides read TGTGCCAGTAGTATGGGGCGGGAGCCGCCCTACAATGAGCAGTTCTTC.

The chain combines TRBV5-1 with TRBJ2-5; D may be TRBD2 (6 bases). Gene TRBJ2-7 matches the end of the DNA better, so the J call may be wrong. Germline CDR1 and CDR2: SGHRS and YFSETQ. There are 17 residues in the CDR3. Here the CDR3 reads CASSEDAAAGLIYEQYF. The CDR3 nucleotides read TGCGCCAGCAGCGAAGACGCGGCGGCCGGACTAATTTACGAGCAGTACTTC.

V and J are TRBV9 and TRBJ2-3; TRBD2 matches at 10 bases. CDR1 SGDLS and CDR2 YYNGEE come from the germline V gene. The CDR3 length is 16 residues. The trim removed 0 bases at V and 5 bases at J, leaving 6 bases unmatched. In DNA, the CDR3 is TGTGCCAGCAGCGTAGTCCTAGCGGGAGTGGTAGATACGCAGTATTTT. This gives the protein CASSVVLAGVVDTQYF.

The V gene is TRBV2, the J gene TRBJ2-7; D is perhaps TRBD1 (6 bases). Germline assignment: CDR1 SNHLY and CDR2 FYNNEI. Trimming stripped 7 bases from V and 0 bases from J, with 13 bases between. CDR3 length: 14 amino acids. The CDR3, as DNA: TGTGCCAGCATTCTGACAGGCGACTCCTACGAGCAGTACTTC. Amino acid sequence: CASILTGDSYEQYF.